Below, 9 T cell receptor beta chains from the same sample are listed, as sequenced in a study of response to subunit inactivated influenza vaccine. Each CDR3 protein gets one entry after TCRdb re-called the RT-PCR reads with MiXCR. The sample carries about 780,000 distinct CDR3 sequences, roughly 18% recorded once. The sample in question was PBMCs from blood, obtained about 5 days after vaccination. Receptors originate from a man in his fifties who received an inactivated influenza vaccine.

V and J are TRBV27 and TRBJ2-1, with D possibly being TRBD1 or TRBD2 (6 bases each). This CDR3 has 17 residues. V gave up 6 bases and J gave up 2 bases, with 20 bases separating them. Germline V gene lookup returns CDR1 MNHEY and CDR2 SMNVEV (reference sequence). CDR3 sequence: CASSSDFTGAAYNEQFF. DNA of the CDR3: TGTGCCAGCAGCTCCGATTTTACGGGGGCCGCCTACAATGAGCAGTTCTTC.

A single count supports this clonotype. This chain links TRBV5-1 with TRBJ2-3; 7 bases align to TRBD2. V was pared by 1 base and J by 0 bases, with 2 bases of the junction left unmatched. Germline V CDR1 and CDR2: SGHRS, YFSETQ. The CDR3 covers 15 residues. CDR3 loop: CASSLTSVSTDTQYF. In nucleotides, the CDR3 is TGCGCCAGCAGCTTGACTAGCGTTAGCACAGATACGCAGTATTTT.

The CDR3 sequence: CATSNGGGLAGHEQYF. CDR3 bases: TGTGCCACCAGTAATGGCGGGGGACTAGCGGGACACGAGCAGTACTTC. The chain uses TRBV24-1 and TRBJ2-7, with 13 nucleotides matching TRBD2. CDR1 is KGHDR and CDR2 is SFDVKD in the germline V gene. V lost 6 bases and J lost 5; bases outside the gene matches: 9. CDR3 length equals 16 residues.

This clonotype turned up a few times. This chain joins TRBV5-1 and TRBJ1-6; tentatively, D is TRBD1 (5 bases). V lost 4 bases to trimming and J lost 7 bases, with 18 bases between them. The germline gives CDR1 SGHRS, CDR2 YFSETQ. This CDR3 is built from 16 residues. The DNA for the CDR3 is TGCGCCAGCAGCGACGAGAGGGCAGGGTGGAATTCACCCCTCCACTTT. Protein sequence: CASSDERAGWNSPLHF.

Details on this clonotype: This clone may be a read error of a much larger clone one base away. The chain has TRBV5-6 and TRBJ2-3; 9 bases agree with TRBD2. The CDR3 is 15 residues long. Germline CDR1 and CDR2: SGHDT and YYEEEE. CDR3 amino acids: CASSLVAGVTVTQYF. For the CDR3, the DNA is TGTGCCAGCAGCTTGGTAGCGGGGGTCACAGTTACGCAGTATTTT. Full variable domain (outside the CDR3, taken from reference TRBV5-6 and TRBJ2-3): DAGVTQSPTHLIKTRGQQVTLRCSPKSGHDTVSWYQQALGQGPQFIFQYYEEEERQRGNFPDRFSGHQFPNYSSELNVNALLLGDSALYLCASSLVAGVTVTQYFGPGTRLTVL.

CDR3 loop: CASSQVSWGLNTGELFF. CDR3 nucleotides: TGCGCCAGCAGCCAAGTATCGTGGGGCCTTAACACCGGGGAGCTGTTTTTT. The rearrangement joins TRBV4-1 to TRBJ2-2; D perhaps matches TRBD1 (5 bases). CDR1 and CDR2 (germline): MGHRA, YSYEKL. V was clipped by 1 base and J by 2 bases, with 14 bases between them. This CDR3 contains 17 residues.

The CDR3 is CASGEDPSYEQYF. The CDR3 bases are TGCGCCAGCGGCGAGGATCCATCCTACGAGCAGTACTTC. The chain has TRBV5-1 and TRBJ2-7; D unclear. Germline-derived CDR1 and CDR2 are SGHRS and YFSETQ. V lost 7 bases, J lost 1 base, and 12 bases lay in between. This CDR3 contains 13 residues.

V usage is TRBV20-1 and J usage is TRBJ1-2; D is undetermined. The germline gives CDR1 DFQATT, CDR2 SNEGSKA (reference sequence). The CDR3 totals 11 residues. The germline V and J ends were trimmed by 1 base and 8 bases, with 8 bases remaining between them. The CDR3 sequence is CSARVLRGYTF. DNA for the CDR3: TGCAGTGCTAGAGTGTTGAGGGGCTACACCTTC.

V is TRBV20-1 and J is TRBJ2-1; TRBD2 agrees at 8 bases. This CDR3 region has 13 residues. Looked up from germline, CDR1 is DFQATT and CDR2 is SNEGSKA (reference sequence). V trimming: 4 bases; J trimming: 8 bases; junction bases outside the gene matches: 7. The DNA of the CDR3 is TGCAGTGCTAACCCAGCGGGAGTCGATGAGCAGTTCTTC. Its protein is CSANPAGVDEQFF.